These 31 T cell receptor beta chains came from one sample sequenced in a study of beta chain features in type 1 diabetes. Overall study results and limits: There was a moderate but significant shortening of TCRB CDR3s in all four CD4+ subsets of Type 1 diabetes patients.

No antigen has been assigned to these receptors. Since all of the isolated RNA was reverse transcribed, expressed TCRB transcripts were what got sequenced. The assay was immunoSEQ multiplex PCR, and TCRdb's table has in-frame clones only and misses some. The sample has about 660,000 clones; over 13% are singletons. Sequencing was performed on naive CD4+ T cells from blood. Receptors were obtained from a man younger than 35 with type 1 diabetes.

This clone was seen more than once but under ten times. V usage is TRBV4-3 and J usage is TRBJ2-3; D is undetermined. From germline, CDR1 is LGHNA and CDR2 YSLEER. This CDR3 has 16 amino acids. The V end was cut by 0 bases, the J end by 0 bases, with 10 bases between. This chain's CDR3 is CASSQDLSLSTDTQYF. CDR3 coding DNA: TGCGCCAGCAGCCAAGATCTGAGCCTTAGCACAGATACGCAGTATTTT.

Only a few counts were recorded for this clone. The gene calls are TRBV18 and TRBJ2-5, with 14 nucleotides matching TRBD2. The CDR3 totals 18 residues. Per germline, CDR1 KGHSH and CDR2 LQKENI. V lost 3 bases and J lost 1; bases outside the gene matches: 7. The CDR3, as DNA: TGTGCCAGCTCACCCGGACTAGCGGGAGGTGTGAGCCAAGAGACCCAGTACTTC. The encoded protein is CASSPGLAGGVSQETQYF.

V usage is TRBV5-4 and J usage is TRBJ2-3; TRBD1 aligns across 7 bases. J lost 11 bases, V lost 0 bases, and 6 bases had no gene match. CDR1 and CDR2 from the germline V gene are SGHNT and YYREEE (reference sequence). This CDR3 spans 13 amino acids. The CDR3 spells CASSLETPGGQYF. CDR3 in DNA: TGTGCCAGCAGCTTGGAAACGCCAGGGGGGCAGTATTTT.

A few counts support this clone. The V call is TRBV27, the J call TRBJ2-4, with TRBD1 as a possible D gene (5 bases). The germline V and J ends were trimmed by 3 bases and 7 bases, with 19 bases remaining between them. CDR3 length equals 16 residues. Germline lookup yields CDR1 MNHEY and CDR2 SMNVEV (reference sequence). The CDR3 here is CASSFRGDSLTNIQYF. The CDR3 DNA follows: TGTGCCAGCAGTTTCCGCGGCGACAGTCTGACGAACATTCAGTACTTC.

This clone was seen a few times. The J gene is TRBJ2-3, the V gene TRBV7-2, with TRBD1 matching 7 bases. Per germline, CDR1 SGHTA and CDR2 FQGNSA. V lost 3 bases, J lost 5 bases, and 5 bases stayed unmatched. The CDR3 covers 14 residues. CDR3 amino acids: CASSFKGAGDTQYF. CDR3 bases: TGTGCCAGCAGCTTCAAGGGGGCCGGAGATACGCAGTATTTT.

This clone was detected only a few times. V is TRBV18 and J is TRBJ2-5, with D uncertain. The CDR3 length is 14 residues. Germline loops: CDR1 KGHSH, CDR2 LQKENI. V lost 4 bases and J lost 5, with 14 bases in between. The CDR3 loop is CASSQRTVSETQYF. For the CDR3, the DNA is TGTGCCAGCTCACAAAGGACGGTGTCGGAGACCCAGTACTTC.

In its sample, this clone was seen a few times. The chain recombines TRBV29-1 with TRBJ1-1; tentative D call: TRBD1 (6 bases). CDR3 size: 14 residues. CDR1 is SQVTM and CDR2 is ANQGSEA in the germline V gene. Trimming took 4 bases from V and 4 from J, leaving 16 bases between them. In DNA, the CDR3 is TGCAGCGTTGGTGCATCAAGGGGGACCACTGAAGCTTTCTTT. Protein: CSVGASRGTTEAFF.

The chain links TRBV7-2 to TRBJ2-2; no firm D call. Germline V gene sequence: CDR1 SGHTA, CDR2 FQGNSA. The V end was cut by 4 bases, the J end by 0 bases, with 12 bases between. This CDR3 spans 16 amino acids. The CDR3 is CASSSQPAANTGELFF. The CDR3, as DNA: TGTGCCAGCAGCTCCCAGCCTGCCGCGAACACCGGGGAGCTGTTTTTT.

The gene calls are TRBV25-1 and TRBJ2-1; D unresolved. The germline V gene encodes CDR1 MGHDK and CDR2 SYGVNS. The germline V and J ends were trimmed by 8 bases and 5 bases, with 13 bases remaining between them. The CDR3 sequence is 13 residues long. The CDR3 region is CASFQPGHNEQFF. CDR3 DNA sequence: TGTGCCAGCTTTCAACCAGGACACAATGAGCAGTTCTTC.

This clone has just a few counts. The CDR3 DNA reads TGTGCCTGGAGTCCCGGCCAGGCGAATCAGCCCCAGCATTTT. It yields the protein CAWSPGQANQPQHF. The chain couples TRBV30 to TRBJ1-5; no clear D. Germline CDR1 reads GTSNPN; CDR2 reads SVGIG (reference sequence). The CDR3 contains 14 residues. Trimming shortened V by 2 bases and J by 4 bases, and 12 bases separated the two germline ends.

This clone was found a few times. V is TRBV5-1 and J is TRBJ2-2; 7 bases agree with TRBD1. The germline gives CDR1 SGHRS, CDR2 YFSETQ. This CDR3 has 14 residues. The trim removed 3 bases at V and 5 bases at J, leaving 4 bases unmatched. CDR3 sequence: CASSSTGATGELFF. In DNA form, the CDR3 reads TGCGCCAGCAGCTCTACAGGGGCGACCGGGGAGCTGTTTTTT.

The V and J genes are TRBV28 and TRBJ1-4, with 8 bases that match TRBD1. The CDR3 contains 13 residues. Germline assignment: CDR1 MDHEN and CDR2 SYDVKM. The V segment lost 5 bases and the J segment 8 bases; nucleotides outside the gene matches: 4. This CDR3 is CASSRQGREKLFF. The CDR3 nucleotides are TGTGCCAGCAGTCGACAGGGGAGGGAAAAACTGTTTTTT.

This chain links TRBV9 with TRBJ2-5, with 7 nucleotides matching TRBD1. Trimming removed 7 bases from V and 2 bases from J; junction bases left unmatched: 2. There are 12 residues in the CDR3. Germline assignment: CDR1 SGDLS and CDR2 YYNGEE. The DNA for the CDR3 is TGTGCCAGCGGGACAGTACAAGAGACCCAGTACTTC. Its translation: CASGTVQETQYF.

This clone was found many times. The same CDR3 can be traced to other DNA sequences in this sample. CDR3: CASSLGGTDTQYF. CDR3 DNA: TGTGCCAGCAGCTTGGGGGGCACAGATACGCAGTATTTT. The chain combines TRBV7-2 with TRBJ2-3; D assignment may be TRBD1 or TRBD2 (5 bases each). Germline assignment: CDR1 SGHTA and CDR2 FQGNSA. Trimming took 3 bases from V and 1 from J, leaving 5 bases between them. The CDR3 loop spans 13 amino acids.

This clone has only a few counts. The chain combines TRBV5-1 with TRBJ2-7; unclear D gene. Deletions cut 5 bases from V and 6 bases from J, with 18 bases between. Germline CDR1 SGHRS, CDR2 YFSETQ. The CDR3 spans 14 residues. In DNA form, the CDR3 reads TGCGCCAGCAGTGACTCGGCCGTCCTCGGCGAGCAGTACTTC. It translates to CASSDSAVLGEQYF.

This rearrangement joins TRBV7-2 to TRBJ1-5; D not certain. This CDR3 is 14 amino acids long. V lost 0 bases, J lost 7 bases, and 10 bases lay in between. Germline-derived CDR1 and CDR2 are SGHTA and FQGNSA. The CDR3 reads CASSLAHNSQPQHF. CDR3 sequence (DNA): TGTGCCAGCAGCTTAGCGCACAACTCCCAGCCCCAGCATTTT.

This clone was found a few times. This same CDR3 is encoded by further DNA sequences in the sample. The CDR3 sequence: CSVEGQMNTEAFF. CDR3 DNA sequence: TGCAGCGTTGAGGGGCAGATGAACACTGAAGCTTTCTTT. The V call is TRBV29-1, the J call TRBJ1-1, with D possibly TRBD1 on 5 matching bases. V lost 3 bases to trimming and J lost 0 bases, with 8 bases between them. The CDR3 extends over 13 amino acids. CDR1 is SQVTM and CDR2 is ANQGSEA in the germline V gene.

The gene calls are TRBV30 and TRBJ2-7, with D perhaps being TRBD1 or TRBD2 (7 bases each). The V gene's germline CDR1 is GTSNPN and CDR2 SVGIG (reference sequence). There are 15 residues in the CDR3. V was cut by 0 bases and J by 0 bases, with 12 bases left in between. CDR3 sequence reads: CAWSVRGTVSYEQYF. CDR3 coding DNA: TGTGCCTGGAGTGTGCGGGGGACAGTCTCCTACGAGCAGTACTTC.

V is TRBV28 and J is TRBJ2-2; 8 bases are shared with TRBD1. Germline values: CDR1 MDHEN, CDR2 SYDVKM. Trimming took 5 bases from V and 4 from J; bases not matched to a gene: 12. CDR3 length equals 17 residues. This CDR3 is CASSLNGWQGATGELFF. The CDR3 DNA sequence: TGTGCCAGCAGTCTTAATGGGTGGCAGGGGGCCACCGGGGAGCTGTTTTTT.

This clone appeared a few times. This chain joins TRBV30 and TRBJ1-2; perhaps TRBD1 as D (6 bases). Germline V CDR1 and CDR2: GTSNPN, SVGIG (reference sequence). V shed 3 bases and J shed 0 bases, with 14 bases lying between them. The CDR3 covers 15 residues. Written as DNA, the CDR3 is TGTGCCTGGAGAGCAGGGGCCTCCCCTAACTATGGCTACACCTTC. Translated, it gives CAWRAGASPNYGYTF.

This clone was observed a few times. The genes are TRBV7-2 and TRBJ2-5; 8 bases fit TRBD2. Germline V lookup: CDR1 SGHTA, CDR2 FQGNSA. There are 14 residues in the CDR3. Losses at the gene ends were 4 bases for V and 5 bases for J; bases not matched to a gene: 6. This CDR3 reads CASSSYGGEETQYF. CDR3 nucleotide sequence: TGTGCCAGCAGCTCCTACGGGGGGGAGGAGACCCAGTACTTC.

This clone was counted a few times. J is TRBJ1-6 and V is TRBV30, with D possibly being TRBD1 (6 bases). Germline CDR1 is GTSNPN and CDR2 is SVGIG (reference sequence). The V end lost 3 bases, the J end lost 5 bases, and 11 bases lay between the germline ends. The CDR3 extends over 14 amino acids. CDR3 bases: TGTGCCTGGAGACGGGGGCTCAATAATTCACCCCTCCACTTT. Amino acids: CAWRRGLNNSPLHF.

The V and J genes are TRBV30 and TRBJ1-2; D gene ambiguous. CDR3 size: 13 residues. The ends were cut back, 2 bases at V and 5 bases at J, with 12 bases in the middle. From germline, CDR1 is GTSNPN and CDR2 SVGIG (reference sequence). In nucleotides, the CDR3 is TGTGCCTGGAGTTTAGGGCCCGCATATGGCTACACCTTC. It is translated as CAWSLGPAYGYTF.

V usage is TRBV30 and J usage is TRBJ2-5; D not certain. The germline gives CDR1 GTSNPN, CDR2 SVGIG (reference sequence). There are 11 residues in the CDR3. Trimming stripped 6 bases from V and 2 bases from J, with 7 bases between. This CDR3 reads CACCRQETQYF. CDR3 nucleotide sequence: TGTGCCTGCTGTAGGCAAGAGACCCAGTACTTC.

The rearrangement joins TRBV28 to TRBJ2-2, with D possibly matching TRBD2 (6 bases). Germline loops: CDR1 MDHEN, CDR2 SYDVKM. The CDR3 consists of 15 residues. The V end lost 8 bases, the J end lost 2 bases, and 15 bases lay between the germline ends. DNA of the CDR3: TGTGCCAGCCTGTTTGGAGGGTCAAACACCGGGGAGCTGTTTTTT. This gives the protein CASLFGGSNTGELFF. Together with reference TRBV28 and TRBJ2-2, the CDR3 gives the full variable domain: DVKVTQSSRYLVKRTGEKVFLECVQDMDHENMFWYRQDPGLGLRLIYFSYDVKMKEKGDIPEGYSVSREKKERFSLILESASTNQTSMYLCASLFGGSNTGELFFGEGSRLTVL.

This clone occurred a few times. V and J are TRBV7-9 and TRBJ1-1; D uncertain. The CDR3 runs 15 residues. Trimming removed 0 bases from V and 1 base from J, with 9 bases in between. In germline, CDR1 is SEHNR, CDR2 FQNEAQ (reference sequence). Here the CDR3 reads CASSLAGRGNTEAFF. CDR3 coding DNA: TGTGCCAGCAGCTTAGCAGGGCGGGGGAACACTGAAGCTTTCTTT.

The chain combines TRBV10-3 with TRBJ2-3; 9 bases match TRBD2. Looked up from germline, CDR1 is ENHRY and CDR2 is SYGVKD. The CDR3 totals 14 residues. Trimming took 0 bases from V and 6 from J; bases not matched to a gene: 1. CDR3 DNA sequence: TGTGCCATCAGTGAGTCCCTAGCGGGGGATACGCAGTATTTT. As protein: CAISESLAGDTQYF.

This clone was counted between two and nine times. The V call is TRBV29-1, the J call TRBJ2-2, with D perhaps TRBD1 (5 bases). Trimming removed 1 base from V and 7 bases from J, with 10 bases in between. This CDR3 contains 13 residues. CDR1 SQVTM and CDR2 ANQGSEA come from the germline V gene. The CDR3 DNA follows: TGCAGCGTTGAAGCTCAGGGAAACGGGGAGCTGTTTTTT. Residues: CSVEAQGNGELFF.

A few counts support this clone. The genes are TRBV7-6 and TRBJ2-1, with D possibly matching TRBD1 (6 bases). The length of the CDR3 is 14 residues. V gave up 5 bases and J gave up 5 bases, with 13 bases separating them. Germline V gene sequence: CDR1 SGHVS, CDR2 FNYEAQ. In nucleotides, the CDR3 is TGTGCCAGCAGCGCCCCACAGGGAAACAATGAGCAGTTCTTC. It translates to CASSAPQGNNEQFF.

CDR3 sequence: CASSVADRETQYF. In nucleotides, the CDR3 is TGTGCCAGCAGCGTAGCCGACAGGGAGACGCAGTATTTT. The chain carries TRBV9 and TRBJ2-3; 7 bases match TRBD1. Germline loops: CDR1 SGDLS, CDR2 YYNGEE. With V trimmed by 0 bases and J by 9 bases, 4 bases remained unmatched. The CDR3 sequence is 13 residues long.

This clone was detected a few times. The rearrangement links TRBV29-1 to TRBJ1-1; D is undetermined. The V end lost 4 bases, the J end lost 1 base, and 10 bases lay between the germline ends. The CDR3 is 13 amino acids. CDR1 and CDR2 from the germline V gene are SQVTM and ANQGSEA. The CDR3 reads CSVGAGRNTEAFF. The CDR3 coding sequence is TGCAGCGTTGGGGCGGGTAGGAACACTGAAGCTTTCTTT.